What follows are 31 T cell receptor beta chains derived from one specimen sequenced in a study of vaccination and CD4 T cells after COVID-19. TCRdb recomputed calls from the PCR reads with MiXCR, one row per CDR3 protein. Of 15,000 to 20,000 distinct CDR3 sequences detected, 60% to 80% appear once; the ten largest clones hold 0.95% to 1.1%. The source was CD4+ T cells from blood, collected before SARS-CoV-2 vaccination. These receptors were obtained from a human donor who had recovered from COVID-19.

The CDR3 sequence: CASSYGPSSGWSDTQYF. The CDR3 DNA reads TGTGCCAGCAGTTACGGCCCCTCCAGCGGATGGTCAGATACGCAGTATTTT. The rearrangement joins TRBV6-5 to TRBJ2-3; perhaps TRBD2 as D (5 bases). Germline CDR1 MNHEY, CDR2 SVGAGI. Trimming stripped 2 bases from V and 4 bases from J, with 19 bases between. The length of the CDR3 is 17 residues.

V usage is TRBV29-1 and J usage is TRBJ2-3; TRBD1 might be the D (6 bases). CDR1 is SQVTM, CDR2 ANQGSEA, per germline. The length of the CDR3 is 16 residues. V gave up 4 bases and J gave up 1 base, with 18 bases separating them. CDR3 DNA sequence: TGCAGCGTTGGCAGGAAACCGGGACAACGCACAGATACGCAGTATTTT. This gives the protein CSVGRKPGQRTDTQYF.

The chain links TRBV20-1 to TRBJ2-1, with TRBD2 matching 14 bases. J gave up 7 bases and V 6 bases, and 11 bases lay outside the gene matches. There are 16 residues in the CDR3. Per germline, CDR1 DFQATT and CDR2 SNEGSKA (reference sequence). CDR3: CSAGTSGSSGWNEQFF. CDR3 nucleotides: TGCAGTGCCGGGACTAGCGGGAGTTCCGGCTGGAATGAGCAGTTCTTC.

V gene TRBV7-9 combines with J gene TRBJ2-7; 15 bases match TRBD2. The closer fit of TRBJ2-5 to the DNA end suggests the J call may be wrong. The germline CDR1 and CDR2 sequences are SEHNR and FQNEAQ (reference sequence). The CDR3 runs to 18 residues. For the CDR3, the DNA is TGTGCCAGCAGCCAAGGACTAGCGGGAGGGGCCAGTGGAGAGACCCAGTACTTC. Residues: CASSQGLAGGASGETQYF.

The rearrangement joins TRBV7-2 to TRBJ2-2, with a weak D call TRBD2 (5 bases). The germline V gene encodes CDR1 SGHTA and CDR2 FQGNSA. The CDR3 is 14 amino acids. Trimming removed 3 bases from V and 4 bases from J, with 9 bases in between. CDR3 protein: CASSFRSGTGELFF. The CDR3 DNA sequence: TGTGCCAGCAGCTTTAGGAGCGGCACCGGGGAGCTGTTTTTT.

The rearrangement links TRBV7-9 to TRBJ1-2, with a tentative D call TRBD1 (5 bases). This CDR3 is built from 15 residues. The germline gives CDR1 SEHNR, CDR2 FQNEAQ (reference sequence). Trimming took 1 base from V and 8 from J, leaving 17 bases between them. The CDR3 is CASSLDFGGRGGYTF. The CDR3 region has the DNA TGTGCCAGCAGCTTAGATTTTGGGGGAAGAGGGGGCTACACCTTC.

DNA for the CDR3: TGTGCCAGCAGCTTCGAGCGGGCCGCGAACACCGGGGAGCTGTTTTTT. Residues: CASSFERAANTGELFF. The V call is TRBV7-3, the J call TRBJ2-2; a weak D match, TRBD2 (6 bases). Germline lookup yields CDR1 SGHTA and CDR2 FQGTGA. V lost 3 bases and J lost 0, with 11 bases in between. This CDR3 is 16 amino acids long.

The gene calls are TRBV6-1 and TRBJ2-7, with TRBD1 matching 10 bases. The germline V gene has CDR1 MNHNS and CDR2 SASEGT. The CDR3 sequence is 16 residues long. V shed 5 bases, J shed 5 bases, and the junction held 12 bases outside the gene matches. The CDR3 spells CASSQTLDRGVNEQYF. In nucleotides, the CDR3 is TGTGCCAGCAGTCAGACATTGGACAGGGGGGTCAACGAGCAGTACTTC.

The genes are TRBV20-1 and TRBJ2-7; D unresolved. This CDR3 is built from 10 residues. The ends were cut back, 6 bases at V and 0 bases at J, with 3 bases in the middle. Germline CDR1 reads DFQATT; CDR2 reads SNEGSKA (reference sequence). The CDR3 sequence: CSAASYEQYF. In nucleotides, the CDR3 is TGCAGTGCGGCCTCCTACGAGCAGTACTTC.

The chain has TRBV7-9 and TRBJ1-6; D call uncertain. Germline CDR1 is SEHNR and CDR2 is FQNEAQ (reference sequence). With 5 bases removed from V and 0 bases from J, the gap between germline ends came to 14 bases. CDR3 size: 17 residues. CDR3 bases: TGTGCCAGCAGCCGCGAACTCGGGAGCTCCTATAATTCACCCCTCCACTTT. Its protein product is CASSRELGSSYNSPLHF.

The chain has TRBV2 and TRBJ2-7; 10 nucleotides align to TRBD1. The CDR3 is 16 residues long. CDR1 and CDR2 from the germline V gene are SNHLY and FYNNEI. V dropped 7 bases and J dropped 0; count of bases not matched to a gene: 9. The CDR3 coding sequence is TGTGCCAGCACCGGACAGGGGGTCGCGAGCTCCTACGAGCAGTACTTC. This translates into CASTGQGVASSYEQYF.

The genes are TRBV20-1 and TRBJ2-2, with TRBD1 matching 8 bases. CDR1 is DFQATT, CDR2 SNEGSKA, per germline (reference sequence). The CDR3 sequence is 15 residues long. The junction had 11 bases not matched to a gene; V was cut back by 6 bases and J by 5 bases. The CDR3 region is CSAQTRGPLTGELFF. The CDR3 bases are TGCAGTGCCCAAACCAGGGGGCCACTAACCGGGGAGCTGTTTTTT.

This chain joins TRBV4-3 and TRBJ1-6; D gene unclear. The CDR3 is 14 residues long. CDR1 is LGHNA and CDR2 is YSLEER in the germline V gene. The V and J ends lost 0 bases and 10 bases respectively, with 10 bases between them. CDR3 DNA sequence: TGCGCCAGCAGCCAAGAGGGCGGCGGGTCACCCCTCCACTTT. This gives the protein CASSQEGGGSPLHF.

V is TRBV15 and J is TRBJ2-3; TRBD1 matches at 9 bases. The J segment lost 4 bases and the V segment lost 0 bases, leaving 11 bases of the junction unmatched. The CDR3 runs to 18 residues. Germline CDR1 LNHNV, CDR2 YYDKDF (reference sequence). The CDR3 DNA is TGTGCCACCAGCAGAGATAGGAGTAAGGGGACAGGGCCAGATACGCAGTATTTT. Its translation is CATSRDRSKGTGPDTQYF.

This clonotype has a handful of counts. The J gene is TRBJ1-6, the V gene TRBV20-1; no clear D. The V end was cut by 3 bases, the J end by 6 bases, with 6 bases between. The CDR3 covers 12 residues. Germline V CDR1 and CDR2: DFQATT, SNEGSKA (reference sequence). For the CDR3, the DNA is TGCAGTGCTAGTCGGCCTAATTCACCCCTCCACTTT. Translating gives CSASRPNSPLHF.

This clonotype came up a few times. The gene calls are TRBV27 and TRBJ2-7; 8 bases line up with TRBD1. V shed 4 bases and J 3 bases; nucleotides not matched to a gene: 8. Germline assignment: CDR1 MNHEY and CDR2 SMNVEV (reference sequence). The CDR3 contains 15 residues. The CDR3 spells CASSSTGTGGYEQYF. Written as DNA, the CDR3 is TGTGCCAGCAGTTCGACCGGGACAGGTGGCTACGAGCAGTACTTC.

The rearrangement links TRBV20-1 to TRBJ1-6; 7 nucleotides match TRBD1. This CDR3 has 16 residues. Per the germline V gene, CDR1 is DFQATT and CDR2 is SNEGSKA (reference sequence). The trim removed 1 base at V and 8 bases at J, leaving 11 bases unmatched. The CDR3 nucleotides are TGCAGTGCTAGAGCAGAGGTCAGACAGGGCGATTCACCCCTCCACTTT. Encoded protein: CSARAEVRQGDSPLHF.

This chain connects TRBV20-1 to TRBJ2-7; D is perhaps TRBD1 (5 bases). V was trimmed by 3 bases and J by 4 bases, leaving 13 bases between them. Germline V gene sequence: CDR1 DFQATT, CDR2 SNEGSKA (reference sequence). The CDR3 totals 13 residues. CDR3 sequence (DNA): TGCAGTGCTAGTAACCAGGGTAGTTACGAGCAGTACTTC. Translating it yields CSASNQGSYEQYF.

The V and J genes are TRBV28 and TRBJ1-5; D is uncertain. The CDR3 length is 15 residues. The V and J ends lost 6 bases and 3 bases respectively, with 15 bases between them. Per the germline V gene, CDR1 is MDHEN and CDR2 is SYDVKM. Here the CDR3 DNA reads TGTGCCAGCAGCCCTTCCGGGCATATCAATCAGCCCCAGCATTTT. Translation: CASSPSGHINQPQHF. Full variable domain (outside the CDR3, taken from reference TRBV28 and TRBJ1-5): DVKVTQSSRYLVKRTGEKVFLECVQDMDHENMFWYRQDPGLGLRLIYFSYDVKMKEKGDIPEGYSVSREKKERFSLILESASTNQTSMYLCASSPSGHINQPQHFGDGTRLSIL.

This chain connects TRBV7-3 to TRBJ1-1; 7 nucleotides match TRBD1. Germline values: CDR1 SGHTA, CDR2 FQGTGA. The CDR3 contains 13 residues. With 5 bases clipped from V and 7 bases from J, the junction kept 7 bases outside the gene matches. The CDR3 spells CASSGDRDSEAFF. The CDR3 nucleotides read TGTGCCAGCAGCGGCGACAGGGACAGTGAAGCTTTCTTT.

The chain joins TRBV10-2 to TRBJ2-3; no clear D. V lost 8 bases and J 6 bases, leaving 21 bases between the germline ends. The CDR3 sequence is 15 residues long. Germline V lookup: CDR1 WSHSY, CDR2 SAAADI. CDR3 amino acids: CASRPPGSRADTQYF. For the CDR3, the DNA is TGCGCCAGCCGTCCCCCTGGTAGCCGCGCGGATACGCAGTATTTT.

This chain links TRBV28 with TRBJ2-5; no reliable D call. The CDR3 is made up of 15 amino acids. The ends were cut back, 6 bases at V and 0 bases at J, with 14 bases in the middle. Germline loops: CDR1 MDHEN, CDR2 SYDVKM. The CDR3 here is CASSSASLYQETQYF. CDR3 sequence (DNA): TGTGCCAGCAGCTCCGCCAGCCTATACCAAGAGACCCAGTACTTC.

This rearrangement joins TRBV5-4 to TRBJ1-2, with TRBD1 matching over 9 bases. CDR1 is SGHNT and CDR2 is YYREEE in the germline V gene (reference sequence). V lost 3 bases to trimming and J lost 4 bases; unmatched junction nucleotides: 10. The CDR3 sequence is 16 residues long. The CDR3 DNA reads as TGTGCCAGCAGCTCGGGACAGGGAGCTCGGGCCTATGGCTACACCTTC. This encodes CASSSGQGARAYGYTF.

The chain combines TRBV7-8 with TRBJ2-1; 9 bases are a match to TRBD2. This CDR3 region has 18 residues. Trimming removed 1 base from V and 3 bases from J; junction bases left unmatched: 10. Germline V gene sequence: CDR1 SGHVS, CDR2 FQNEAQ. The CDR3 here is CASSLVGVAGVGYNEQFF. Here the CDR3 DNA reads TGTGCCAGCAGCTTAGTGGGGGTAGCGGGAGTAGGCTACAATGAGCAGTTCTTC. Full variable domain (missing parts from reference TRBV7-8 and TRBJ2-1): GAGVSQSPRYKVAKRGQDVALRCDPISGHVSLFWYQQALGQGPEFLTYFQNEAQLDKSGLPSDRFFAERPEGSVSTLKIQRTQQEDSAVYLCASSLVGVAGVGYNEQFFGPGTRLTVL.

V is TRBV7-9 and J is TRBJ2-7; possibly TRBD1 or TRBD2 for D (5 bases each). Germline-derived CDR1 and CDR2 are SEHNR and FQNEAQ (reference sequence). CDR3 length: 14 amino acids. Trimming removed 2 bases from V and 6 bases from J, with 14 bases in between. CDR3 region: CASSLSGLGTEQYF. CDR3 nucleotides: TGTGCCAGCAGCTTATCGGGGCTCGGGACCGAGCAGTACTTC.

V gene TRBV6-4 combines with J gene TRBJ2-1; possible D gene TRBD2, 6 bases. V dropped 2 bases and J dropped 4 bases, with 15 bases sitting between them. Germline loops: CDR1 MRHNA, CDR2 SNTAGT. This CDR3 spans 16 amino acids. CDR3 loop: CASSDRRATSYNEQFF. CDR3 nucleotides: TGTGCCAGCAGTGACCGGAGGGCGACTAGTTACAATGAGCAGTTCTTC.

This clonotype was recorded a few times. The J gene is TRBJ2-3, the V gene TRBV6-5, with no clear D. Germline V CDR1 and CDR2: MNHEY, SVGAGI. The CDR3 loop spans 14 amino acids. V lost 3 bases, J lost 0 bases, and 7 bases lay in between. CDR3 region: CASSYAQSTDTQYF. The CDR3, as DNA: TGTGCCAGCAGTTATGCCCAGAGCACAGATACGCAGTATTTT.

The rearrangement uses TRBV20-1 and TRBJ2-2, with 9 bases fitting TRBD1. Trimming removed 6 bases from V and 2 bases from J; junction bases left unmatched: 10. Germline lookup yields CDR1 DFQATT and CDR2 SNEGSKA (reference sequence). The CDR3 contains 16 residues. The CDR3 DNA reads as TGCAGTGCAATTTCCGGGACAGGGTATAACACCGGGGAGCTGTTTTTT. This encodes CSAISGTGYNTGELFF.

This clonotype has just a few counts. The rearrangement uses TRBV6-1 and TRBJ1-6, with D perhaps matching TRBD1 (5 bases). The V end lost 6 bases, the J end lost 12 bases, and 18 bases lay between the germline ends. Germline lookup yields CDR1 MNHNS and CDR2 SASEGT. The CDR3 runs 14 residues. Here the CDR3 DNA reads TGTGCCAGCAGCGCCGACAGACGAGACTTACCCCTCCACTTT. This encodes CASSADRRDLPLHF.

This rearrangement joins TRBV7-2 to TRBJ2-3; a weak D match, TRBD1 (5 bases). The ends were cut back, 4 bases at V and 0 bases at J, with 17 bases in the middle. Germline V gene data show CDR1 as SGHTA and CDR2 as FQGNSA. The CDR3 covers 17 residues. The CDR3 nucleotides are TGTGCCAGCAGCTCGGACATTAGGGCATCTAGCACAGATACGCAGTATTTT. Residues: CASSSDIRASSTDTQYF.

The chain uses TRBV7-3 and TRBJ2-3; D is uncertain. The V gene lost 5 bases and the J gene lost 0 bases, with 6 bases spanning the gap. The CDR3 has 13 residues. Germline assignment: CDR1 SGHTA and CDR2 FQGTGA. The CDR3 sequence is CASSTASTDTQYF. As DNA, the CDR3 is TGTGCCAGCAGCACGGCTAGCACAGATACGCAGTATTTT.